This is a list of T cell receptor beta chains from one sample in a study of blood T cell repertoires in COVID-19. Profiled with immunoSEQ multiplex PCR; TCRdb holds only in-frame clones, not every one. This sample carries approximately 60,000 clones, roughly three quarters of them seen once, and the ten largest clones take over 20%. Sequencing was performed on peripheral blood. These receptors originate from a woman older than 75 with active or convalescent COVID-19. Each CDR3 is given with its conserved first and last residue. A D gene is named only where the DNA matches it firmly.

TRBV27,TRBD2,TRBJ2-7,CASRPSTSGLYEQYF
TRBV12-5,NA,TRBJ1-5,CASVTHPGQPQHF
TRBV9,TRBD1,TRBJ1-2,CASSDTGTGAWGGYTF
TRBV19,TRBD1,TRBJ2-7,CASSPQGVGSYEQYF
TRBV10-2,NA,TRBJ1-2,CASGPAAMEGYTF
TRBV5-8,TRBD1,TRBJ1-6,CASGTGRGSPLHF
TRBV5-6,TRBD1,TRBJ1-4,CASSGGQGRNEKLFF
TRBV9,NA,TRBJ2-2,CASSVAGVNTGELFF
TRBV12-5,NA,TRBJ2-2,CASAPGQGRTGELFF
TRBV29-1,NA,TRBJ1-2,CSVESGVSRYGYTF
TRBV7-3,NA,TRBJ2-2,CASTRKAGSTGELFF
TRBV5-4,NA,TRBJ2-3,CASSLDFGFTDTQYF
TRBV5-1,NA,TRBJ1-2,CASSPTQGSYGYTF
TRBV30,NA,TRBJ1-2,CAWSVLGGGSYTF
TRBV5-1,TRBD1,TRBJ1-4,CASRPGTGLNEKLFF
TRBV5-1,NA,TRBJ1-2,CASSLDSQGIGSYGYTF
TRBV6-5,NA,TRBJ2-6,CALASGLGANVLTF
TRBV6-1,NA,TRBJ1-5,CASSDPTENSNQPQHF
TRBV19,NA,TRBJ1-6,CASSIRQGGDNSPLHF
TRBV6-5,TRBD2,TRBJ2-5,CASSYASSGAGETQYF
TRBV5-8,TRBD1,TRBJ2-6,CASSTGTGGNGANVLTF
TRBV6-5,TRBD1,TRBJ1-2,CASRYRTGPNYGYTF
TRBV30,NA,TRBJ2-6,CAWSTWRGDLFSGANVLTF
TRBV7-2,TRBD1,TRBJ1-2,CASSSGLGQYGYTF
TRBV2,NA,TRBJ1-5,CASSGGGISNQPQHF
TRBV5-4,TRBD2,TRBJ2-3,CASSSASGGPTDTQYF